This T cell receptor (beta chain) was profiled in a study of shared clonotypes between healthy human individuals. Study background: Donors, aged 18 to 49, were a couple of women and three men.

Assay used: immunoSEQ multiplex PCR; TCRdb lists only in-frame clones, some missing. Among 1,400,000 or so clones, just under 99% were seen once, and the ten largest hold about 0.35%. Findings and caveats of the study: A generally larger estimated richness was seen in naive subsets than in memory subsets. Shared across a handful of donors were around 5% of the naive CD4 clonotypes.

Worth noting for this clone: The antigen is undetermined.

Unmatched junction bases numbered 10, after V lost 5 bases and J lost 0 bases. CDR3 length: 16 amino acids. Germline CDR1 is LNHNV and CDR2 is YYDKDF (reference sequence). The V gene is TRBV15, the J gene TRBJ2-7; TRBD1 matches at 7 bases. The sequenced sample consisted of naive CD4+ T cells sorted from blood. Subset in this sample: CD45RA+ positively selected. This TCR was sampled from a young man in good health. The CDR3 region is CATSGPRQGYSYEQYF. CDR3 DNA sequence: TGTGCCACCAGCGGACCCAGACAGGGATACTCCTACGAGCAGTACTTC.